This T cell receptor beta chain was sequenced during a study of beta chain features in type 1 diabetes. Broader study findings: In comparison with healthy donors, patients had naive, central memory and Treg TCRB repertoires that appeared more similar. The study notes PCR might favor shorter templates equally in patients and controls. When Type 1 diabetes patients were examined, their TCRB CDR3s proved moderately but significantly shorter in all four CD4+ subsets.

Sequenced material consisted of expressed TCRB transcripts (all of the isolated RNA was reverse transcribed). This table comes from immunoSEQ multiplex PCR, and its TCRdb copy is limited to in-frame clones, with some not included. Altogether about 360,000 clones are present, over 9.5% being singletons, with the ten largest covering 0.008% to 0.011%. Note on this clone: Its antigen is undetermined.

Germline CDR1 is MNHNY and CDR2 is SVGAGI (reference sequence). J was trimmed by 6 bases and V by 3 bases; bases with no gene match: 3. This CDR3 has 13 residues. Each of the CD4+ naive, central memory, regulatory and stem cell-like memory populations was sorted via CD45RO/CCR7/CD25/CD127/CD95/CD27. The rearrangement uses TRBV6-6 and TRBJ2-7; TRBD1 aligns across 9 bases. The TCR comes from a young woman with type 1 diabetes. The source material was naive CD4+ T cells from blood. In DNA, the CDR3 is TGTGCCAGCAGTTATGGACAGGGGAGCGAGCAGTACTTC. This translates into CASSYGQGSEQYF.